This T cell receptor beta chain was identified in a study of graft-versus-host responses after intestinal transplantation. Study context: Grafts that recipients had were multivisceral, liver-intestinal, or isolated intestinal transplants. Uniformly, recipients were administered anti-thymocyte globulin induction with subsequent tacrolimus and steroids for approximately 3 years.

CDR3 length equals 15 residues. V shed 8 bases and J shed 0 bases, with 16 bases lying between them. Germline V gene data show CDR1 as KGHSH and CDR2 as LQKENI. Of note for this clone: As yet, its antigen is unknown.

Clones were sequenced by immunoSEQ multiplex PCR, and TCRdb holds only the in-frame ones, with some missing. Among 80,000 to 100,000 clones listed, around nine tenths were seen once. Study-wide points: Allografts from individuals with graft-donor T cell macrochimerism displayed high graft-versus-host to host-versus-graft clonal ratios. Recipient marrow held GvH clones, some first seen in ileum or blood.

The TCR sequence derives from a human donor who received an intestinal transplant. Sample: unstimulated CD4+ T cells sorted from spleen or lymph node cells, taken before intestinal transplant. This chain uses TRBV18 with TRBJ1-1; TRBD1 is a possible D gene (6 bases). CDR3 coding DNA: TGTGCCAGCACCCAAACACAGGGTGTGAACACTGAAGCTTTCTTT. The encoded protein is CASTQTQGVNTEAFF.